The T cell receptor (beta chain) under discussion was sequenced for a study of T cell responses to AZD1222 COVID-19 vaccine. Study-wide findings and caveats: Donors, mostly white British, included more females; clonal diversity was possibly underestimated. Only 5 or 6 AZD1222 recipients were seropositive at baseline. Repertoire sampling occurred only after the peak T cell response. Reportedly, close to half of spike-specific TCRs are directed against unmutated variant regions.

Germline V CDR1 and CDR2: MNHNS, SASEGT. The V end was cut by 2 bases, the J end by 2 bases, with 9 bases between. The CDR3 loop spans 14 amino acids. This clone was seen just once. Its specificity is unknown. TCRdb keeps only in-frame clones here, not all; method: immunoSEQ multiplex PCR. The repertoire holds 25,000 to 35,000 clones, with about three quarters as singletons. The TCR comes from an adult in good health. Sequencing was performed on peripheral blood, taken on day 0 of AZD1222 vaccination. The chain combines TRBV6-1 with TRBJ1-2, with D uncertain. This CDR3 reads CASSERTPNYGYTF. The CDR3 DNA sequence: TGTGCCAGCAGTGAACGCACACCGAACTATGGCTACACCTTC.